The 3 T cell receptor beta chains below were found in one sample sequenced in a study of CD8 T cells in ankylosing spondylitis. TCRdb processed the 5' RACE reads anew with MiXCR; each CDR3 protein has one entry. The repertoire consists of tens of thousands of distinct CDR3 sequences, with approximately 5% occurring once and the leading ten covering 2.2%. Sequences were obtained from blood, either unsorted or a sorted T cell fraction (not recorded which). The receptors derive from a male donor with ankylosing spondylitis or in good health (not recorded which).

The V gene is TRBV25-1, the J gene TRBJ1-5, with 10 nucleotides matching TRBD1. CDR1 is MGHDK, CDR2 SYGVNS, per germline. This CDR3 is 15 amino acids long. J lost 2 bases, V lost 4 bases, and 2 bases had no gene match. CDR3 residues: CASSGGTGGNQPQHF. CDR3 bases: TGTGCCAGCAGTGGGGGGACAGGGGGCAATCAGCCCCAGCATTTT. Variable domain in full (rest from reference TRBV25-1 and TRBJ1-5): EADIYQTPRYLVIGTGKKITLECSQTMGHDKMYWYQQDPGMELHLIHYSYGVNSTEKGDLSSESTVSRIRTEHFPLTLESARPSHTSQYLCASSGGTGGNQPQHFGDGTRLSIL.

This clonotype came up many times. The rearrangement links TRBV7-6 to TRBJ2-2, with 7 bases that match TRBD1. Germline CDR1 is SGHVS and CDR2 is FNYEAQ. This CDR3 is built from 15 residues. With V trimmed by 8 bases and J by 1 base, 7 bases remained unmatched. CDR3: CASGPRTGNTGELFF. Here the CDR3 DNA reads TGTGCCAGCGGACCCAGGACAGGGAACACCGGGGAGCTGTTTTTT.

This clonotype was seen many times. The genes are TRBV20-1 and TRBJ2-3, with 11 bases fitting TRBD2. The CDR3 spans 16 residues. Germline V lookup: CDR1 DFQATT, CDR2 SNEGSKA (reference sequence). CDR3: CTTGTSGLITTDTQYF. CDR3 nucleotide sequence: TGCACCACCGGGACTAGCGGCCTGATTACCACAGATACGCAGTATTTT.